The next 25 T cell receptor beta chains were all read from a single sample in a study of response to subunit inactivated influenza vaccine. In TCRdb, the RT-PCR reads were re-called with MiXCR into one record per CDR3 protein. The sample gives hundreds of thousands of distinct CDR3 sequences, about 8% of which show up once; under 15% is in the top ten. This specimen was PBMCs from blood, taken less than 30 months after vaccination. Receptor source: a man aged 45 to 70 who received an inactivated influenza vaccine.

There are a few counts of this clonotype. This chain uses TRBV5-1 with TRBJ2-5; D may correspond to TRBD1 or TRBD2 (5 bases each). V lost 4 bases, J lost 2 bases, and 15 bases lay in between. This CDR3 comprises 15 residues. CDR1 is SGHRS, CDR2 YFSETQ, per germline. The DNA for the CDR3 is TGCGCCAGCAGCCCGACCGGGGCAGCGCAAGAGACCCAGTACTTC. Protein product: CASSPTGAAQETQYF.

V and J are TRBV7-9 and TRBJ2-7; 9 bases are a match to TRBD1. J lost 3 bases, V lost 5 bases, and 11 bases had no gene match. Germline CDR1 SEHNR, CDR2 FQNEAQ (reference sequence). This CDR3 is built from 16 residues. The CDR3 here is CASSPWTGEQVYEQYF. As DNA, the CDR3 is TGTGCCAGCAGCCCCTGGACAGGGGAACAGGTCTACGAGCAGTACTTC.

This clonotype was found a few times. The CDR3 protein is CSARDNPYYGYTF. The CDR3 DNA sequence: TGCAGTGCTAGAGATAACCCCTATTATGGCTACACCTTC. The V call is TRBV20-1, the J call TRBJ1-2; D uncertain. V gave up 0 bases and J gave up 5 bases, with 10 bases separating them. The CDR3 totals 13 residues. The germline V gene has CDR1 DFQATT and CDR2 SNEGSKA (reference sequence).

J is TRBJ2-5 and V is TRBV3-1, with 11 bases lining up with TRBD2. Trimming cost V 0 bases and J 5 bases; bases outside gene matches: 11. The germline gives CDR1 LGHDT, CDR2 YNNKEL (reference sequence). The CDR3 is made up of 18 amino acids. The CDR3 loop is CASSQDRPSGRPRETQYF. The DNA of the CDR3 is TGTGCCAGCAGCCAAGATAGGCCTAGCGGGAGGCCCCGGGAGACCCAGTACTTC.

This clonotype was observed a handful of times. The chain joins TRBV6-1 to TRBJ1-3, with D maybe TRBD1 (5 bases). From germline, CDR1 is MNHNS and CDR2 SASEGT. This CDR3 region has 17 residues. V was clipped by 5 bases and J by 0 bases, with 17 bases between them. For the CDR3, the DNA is TGTGCCAGCAGTCTGAGGGGCAGCCTACTCTCTGGAAACACCATATATTTT. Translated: CASSLRGSLLSGNTIYF.

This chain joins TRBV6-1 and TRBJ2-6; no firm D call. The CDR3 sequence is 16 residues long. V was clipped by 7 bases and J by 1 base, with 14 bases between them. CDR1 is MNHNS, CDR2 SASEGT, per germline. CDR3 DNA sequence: TGTGCCAGCACTCCCCGAGCCCTTTCTGGGGCCAACGTCCTGACTTTC. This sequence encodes CASTPRALSGANVLTF.

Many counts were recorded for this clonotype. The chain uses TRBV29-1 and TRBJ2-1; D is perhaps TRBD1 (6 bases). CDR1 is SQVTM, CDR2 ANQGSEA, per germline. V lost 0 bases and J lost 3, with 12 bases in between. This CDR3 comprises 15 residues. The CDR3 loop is CSVEDQGRGYNEQFF. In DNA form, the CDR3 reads TGCAGCGTTGAAGATCAGGGCAGGGGCTACAATGAGCAGTTCTTC.

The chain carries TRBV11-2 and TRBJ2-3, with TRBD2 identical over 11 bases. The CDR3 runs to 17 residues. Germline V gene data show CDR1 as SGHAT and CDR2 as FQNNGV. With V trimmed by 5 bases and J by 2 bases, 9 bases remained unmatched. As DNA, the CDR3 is TGTGCCAGCAGCGTTGGGACTAGCGGAGACCCCACAGATACGCAGTATTTT. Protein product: CASSVGTSGDPTDTQYF. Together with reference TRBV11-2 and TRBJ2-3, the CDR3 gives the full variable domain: EAGVAQSPRYKIIEKRQSVAFWCNPISGHATLYWYQQILGQGPKLLIQFQNNGVVDDSQLPKDRFSAERLKGVDSTLKIQPAKLEDSAVYLCASSVGTSGDPTDTQYFGPGTRLTVL.

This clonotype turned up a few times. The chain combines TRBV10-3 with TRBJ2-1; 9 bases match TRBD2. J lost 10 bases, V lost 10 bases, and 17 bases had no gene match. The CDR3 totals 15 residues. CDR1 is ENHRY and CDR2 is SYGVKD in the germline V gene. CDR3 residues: CATNEGLAARGEQFF. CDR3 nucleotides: TGTGCCACCAACGAGGGACTAGCAGCCCGGGGGGAGCAGTTCTTC.

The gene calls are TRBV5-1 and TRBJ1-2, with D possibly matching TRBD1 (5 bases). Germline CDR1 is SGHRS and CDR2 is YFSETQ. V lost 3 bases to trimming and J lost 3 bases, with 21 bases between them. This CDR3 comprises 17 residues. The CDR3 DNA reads TGCGCCAGCAGCTACAACATGGGTCGAAGGGGAGACTATGGCTACACCTTC. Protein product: CASSYNMGRRGDYGYTF.

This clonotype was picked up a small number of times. In DNA form, the CDR3 reads TGTGCCAGCGGTCCCCAGGGGCCCCATCTGGACGAGCAGTACTTC. Translating it yields CASGPQGPHLDEQYF. This sequence joins TRBV27 and TRBJ2-7; tentative D call: TRBD1 (6 bases). CDR1 MNHEY and CDR2 SMNVEV come from the germline V gene (reference sequence). V gave up 8 bases and J gave up 5 bases, with 22 bases separating them. CDR3 length: 15 residues.

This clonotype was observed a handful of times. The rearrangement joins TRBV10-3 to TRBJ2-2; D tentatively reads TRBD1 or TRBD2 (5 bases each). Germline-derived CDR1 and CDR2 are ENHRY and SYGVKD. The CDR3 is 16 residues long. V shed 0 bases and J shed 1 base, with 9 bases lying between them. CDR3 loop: CAISESGRGNTGELFF. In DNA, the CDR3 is TGTGCCATCAGTGAGTCGGGACGTGGGAACACCGGGGAGCTGTTTTTT.

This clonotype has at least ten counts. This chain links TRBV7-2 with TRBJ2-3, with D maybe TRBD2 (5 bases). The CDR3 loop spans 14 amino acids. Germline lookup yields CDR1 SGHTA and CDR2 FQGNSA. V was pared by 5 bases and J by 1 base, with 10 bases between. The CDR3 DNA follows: TGTGCCAGCAGCCCGTATAGCGGCACAGATACGCAGTATTTT. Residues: CASSPYSGTDTQYF.

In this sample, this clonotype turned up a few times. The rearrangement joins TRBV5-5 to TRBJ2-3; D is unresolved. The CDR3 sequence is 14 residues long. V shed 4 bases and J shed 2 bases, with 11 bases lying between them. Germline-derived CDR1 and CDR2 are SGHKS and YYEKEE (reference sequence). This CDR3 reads CASSPDPSTDTQYF. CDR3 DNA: TGTGCCAGCAGCCCTGACCCATCCACAGATACGCAGTATTTT.

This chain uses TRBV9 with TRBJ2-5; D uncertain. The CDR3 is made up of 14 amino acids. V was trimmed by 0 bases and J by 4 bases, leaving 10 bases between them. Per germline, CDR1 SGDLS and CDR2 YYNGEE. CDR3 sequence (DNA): TGTGCCAGCAGCGTAGCAGGCAACTCAGAGACCCAGTACTTC. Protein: CASSVAGNSETQYF.

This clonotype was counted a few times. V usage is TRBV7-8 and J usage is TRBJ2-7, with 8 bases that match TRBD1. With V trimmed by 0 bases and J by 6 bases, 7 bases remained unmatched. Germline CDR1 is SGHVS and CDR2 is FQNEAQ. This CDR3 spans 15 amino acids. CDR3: CASSLAGQATGEQYF. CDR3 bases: TGTGCCAGCAGCTTAGCGGGACAGGCGACAGGCGAGCAGTACTTC.

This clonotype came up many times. CDR3 region: CASSLADQRNIQYF. The CDR3 nucleotides are TGTGCCAGCAGCTTAGCCGACCAGAGGAACATTCAGTACTTC. The J gene is TRBJ2-4, the V gene TRBV11-2; D ambiguous. Per germline, CDR1 SGHAT and CDR2 FQNNGV. V was clipped by 1 base and J by 7 bases, with 11 bases between them. The CDR3 runs to 14 residues. The whole variable domain, remainder taken from reference TRBV11-2 and TRBJ2-4, is EAGVAQSPRYKIIEKRQSVAFWCNPISGHATLYWYQQILGQGPKLLIQFQNNGVVDDSQLPKDRFSAERLKGVDSTLKIQPAKLEDSAVYLCASSLADQRNIQYFGAGTRLSVL.

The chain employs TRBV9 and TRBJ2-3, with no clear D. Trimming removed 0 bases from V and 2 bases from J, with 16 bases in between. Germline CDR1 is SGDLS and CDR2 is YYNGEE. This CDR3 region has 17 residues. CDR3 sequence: CASSVEEWRHNTDTQYF. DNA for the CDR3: TGTGCCAGCAGCGTAGAGGAATGGAGACACAACACAGATACGCAGTATTTT.

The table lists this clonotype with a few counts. The CDR3 bases are TGTGCCAGCAGTTTCCCCCCCATTCGCAATGAGCAGTTCTTC. Translated, it gives CASSFPPIRNEQFF. The chain recombines TRBV12-3 or TRBV12-4 with TRBJ2-1; D ambiguous. The CDR3 is 14 amino acids. Trimming pared 3 bases from V and 6 bases from J, leaving 12 bases between.

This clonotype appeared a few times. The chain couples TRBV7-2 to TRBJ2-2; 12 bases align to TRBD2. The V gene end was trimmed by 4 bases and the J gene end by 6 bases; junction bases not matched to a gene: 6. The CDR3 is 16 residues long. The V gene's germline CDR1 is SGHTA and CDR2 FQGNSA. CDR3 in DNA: TGTGCCAGCAGCTCGTCTAGCGGGGGGGCTTCCGGGGAGCTGTTTTTT. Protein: CASSSSSGGASGELFF.

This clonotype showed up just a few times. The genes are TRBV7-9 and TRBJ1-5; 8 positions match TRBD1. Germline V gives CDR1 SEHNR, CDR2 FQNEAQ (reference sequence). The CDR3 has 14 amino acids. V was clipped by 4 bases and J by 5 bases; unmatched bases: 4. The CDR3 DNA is TGTGCCAGCAGCTCGGACAGGGAGTATCAGCCCCAGCATTTT. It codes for CASSSDREYQPQHF.

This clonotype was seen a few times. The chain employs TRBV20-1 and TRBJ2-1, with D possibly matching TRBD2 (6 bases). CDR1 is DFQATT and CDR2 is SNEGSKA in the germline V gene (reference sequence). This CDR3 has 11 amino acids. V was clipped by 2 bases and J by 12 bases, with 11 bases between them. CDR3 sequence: CSARPGGSQFF. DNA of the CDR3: TGCAGTGCTAGACCCGGAGGGTCGCAGTTCTTC.

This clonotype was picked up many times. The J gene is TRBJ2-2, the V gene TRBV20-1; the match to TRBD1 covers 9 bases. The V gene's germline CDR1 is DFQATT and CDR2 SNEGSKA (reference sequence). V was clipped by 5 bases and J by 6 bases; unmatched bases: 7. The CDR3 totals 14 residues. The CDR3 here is CSAQGQGWAGELFF. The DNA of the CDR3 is TGCAGTGCTCAGGGACAGGGATGGGCCGGGGAGCTGTTTTTT.

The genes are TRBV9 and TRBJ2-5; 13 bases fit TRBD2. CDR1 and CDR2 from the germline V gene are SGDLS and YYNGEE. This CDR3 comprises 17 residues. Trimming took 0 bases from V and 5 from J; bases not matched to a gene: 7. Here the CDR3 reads CASSVETSGRAFETQYF. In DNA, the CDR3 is TGTGCCAGCAGCGTAGAAACTAGCGGGAGGGCCTTTGAGACCCAGTACTTC.

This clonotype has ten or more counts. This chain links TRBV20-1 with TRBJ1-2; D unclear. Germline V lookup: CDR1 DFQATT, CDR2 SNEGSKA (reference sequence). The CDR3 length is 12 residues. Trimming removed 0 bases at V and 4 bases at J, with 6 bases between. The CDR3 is CSARDRVYGYTF. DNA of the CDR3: TGCAGTGCTAGAGACCGAGTCTATGGCTACACCTTC.